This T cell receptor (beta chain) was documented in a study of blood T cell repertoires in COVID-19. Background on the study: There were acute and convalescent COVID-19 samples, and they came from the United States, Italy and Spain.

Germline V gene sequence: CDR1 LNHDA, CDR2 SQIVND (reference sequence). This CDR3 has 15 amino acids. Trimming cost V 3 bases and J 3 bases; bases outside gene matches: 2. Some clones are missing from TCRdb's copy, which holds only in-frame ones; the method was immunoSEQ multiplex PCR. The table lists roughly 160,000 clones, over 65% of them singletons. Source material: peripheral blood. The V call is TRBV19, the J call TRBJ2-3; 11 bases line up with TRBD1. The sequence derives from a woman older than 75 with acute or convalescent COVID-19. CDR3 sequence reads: CASSIGTGGTDTQYF. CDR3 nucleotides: TGTGCCAGTAGTATTGGGACAGGGGGAACAGATACGCAGTATTTT.